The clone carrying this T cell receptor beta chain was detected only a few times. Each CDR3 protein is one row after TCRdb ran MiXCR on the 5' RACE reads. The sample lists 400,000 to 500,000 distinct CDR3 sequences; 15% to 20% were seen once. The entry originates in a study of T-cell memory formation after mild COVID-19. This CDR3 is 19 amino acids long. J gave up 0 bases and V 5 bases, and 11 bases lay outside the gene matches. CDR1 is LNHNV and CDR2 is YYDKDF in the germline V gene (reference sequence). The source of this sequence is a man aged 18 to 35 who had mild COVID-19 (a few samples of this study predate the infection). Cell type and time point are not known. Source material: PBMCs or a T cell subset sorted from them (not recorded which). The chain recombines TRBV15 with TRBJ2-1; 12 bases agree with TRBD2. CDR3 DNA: TGTGCCACCAGCTCCGAGACTAGCGGGGGCCTGAGCTCCTACAATGAGCAGTTCTTC. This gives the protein CATSSETSGGLSSYNEQFF.